The 20 T cell receptor beta chains below were found in one sample sequenced in a study of blood T cell repertoires in COVID-19 (dated by TCRdb to between 2020 and 2021). Library generation was performed with the immunoSEQ multiplex PCR assay. As stored in TCRdb, this immuneACCESS dataset retains in-frame rearrangements with V and J assigned. A fraction of the clones does not appear; measured against another copy, unresolved V genes explain less than half of the discrepancy, and the remainder lacks a known reason. This sample holds a few hundred thousand clones; more than 70% were observed only once. Roughly 10% of the sample goes to the ten largest clones. What was sequenced was peripheral blood. The receptors here all came from a woman in her twenties or thirties with COVID-19, enrolled during active disease.

The genes are TRBV19 and TRBJ1-1, with D uncertain. V lost 3 bases and J lost 2, with 7 bases in between. The CDR3 runs 13 residues. Per germline, CDR1 LNHDA and CDR2 SQIVND (reference sequence). As DNA, the CDR3 is TGTGCCAGTAGTATGGCCAGAAACACTGAAGCTTTCTTT. Encoded protein: CASSMARNTEAFF.

As concerns this clone: Other nucleotide sequences from this sample produce the same CDR3. The chain is built from TRBV27 and TRBJ1-5, with TRBD1 matching over 8 bases. V shed 6 bases and J 2 bases; nucleotides not matched to a gene: 3. This CDR3 region has 14 residues. Germline-derived CDR1 and CDR2 are MNHEY and SMNVEV (reference sequence). CDR3: CASRPGQGNQPQHF. CDR3 in DNA: TGTGCCAGCAGGCCGGGACAGGGCAATCAGCCCCAGCATTTT.

The genes are TRBV18 and TRBJ2-3; 7 bases map to TRBD1. J was trimmed by 2 bases and V by 3 bases; bases with no gene match: 20. The CDR3 runs to 20 residues. Germline V CDR1 and CDR2: KGHSH, LQKENI. CDR3 sequence reads: CASSPRALRSLGGNTDTQYF. In nucleotides, the CDR3 is TGTGCCAGCTCACCGAGGGCCCTTAGATCCCTAGGGGGCAACACAGATACGCAGTATTTT.

This sequence joins TRBV6-4 and TRBJ2-4; no reliable D call. V lost 3 bases and J 0 bases, leaving 6 bases between the germline ends. This CDR3 comprises 14 residues. CDR1 MRHNA and CDR2 SNTAGT come from the germline V gene. The chain's CDR3 is CASSELLAKNIQYF. The DNA of the CDR3 is TGTGCCAGCAGTGAGTTATTAGCCAAAAACATTCAGTACTTC.

The rearrangement joins TRBV9 to TRBJ2-1; TRBD2 aligns across 15 bases. Germline V gives CDR1 SGDLS, CDR2 YYNGEE. This CDR3 has 15 amino acids. Germline trimming cut 4 bases from V and 8 bases from J; bases unmatched to any gene: 4. The CDR3 sequence is CASSPGLAGGDEQFF. CDR3 coding DNA: TGTGCCAGCAGCCCCGGACTAGCGGGAGGGGATGAGCAGTTCTTC. The whole variable domain, filled in from reference TRBV9 and TRBJ2-1, reads DSGVTQTPKHLITATGQRVTLRCSPRSGDLSVYWYQQSLDQGLQFLIQYYNGEERAKGNILERFSAQQFPDLHSELNLSSLELGDSALYFCASSPGLAGGDEQFFGPGTRLTVL.

This clone turned up a few times. J is TRBJ1-5 and V is TRBV6-2 or TRBV6-3; D unclear. The CDR3 runs 14 residues. V lost 7 bases to trimming and J lost 0 bases, with 10 bases between them. Germline V gene data show CDR1 as MNHEY and CDR2 as SVGEGT. The CDR3 region is CASNPTDSNQPQHF. The CDR3 bases are TGTGCCAGCAACCCTACAGATAGCAATCAGCCCCAGCATTTT.

This chain joins TRBV18 and TRBJ2-3; the D is unclear. The CDR3 length is 14 residues. Germline V gene data show CDR1 as KGHSH and CDR2 as LQKENI. Trimming removed 10 bases at V and 1 base at J, with 15 bases between. The CDR3 sequence is CATRRRSGTDTQYF. The DNA of the CDR3 is TGTGCCACCCGCCGTCGGAGTGGCACAGATACGCAGTATTTT. The variable domain in full, with the rest retrieved from reference TRBV18 and TRBJ2-3, is NAGVMQNPRHLVRRRGQEARLRCSPMKGHSHVYWYRQLPEEGLKFMVYLQKENIIDESGMPKERFSAEFPKEGPSILRIQQVVRGDSAAYFCATRRRSGTDTQYFGPGTRLTVL.

This clone was found a few times. V and J are TRBV7-9 and TRBJ2-7, with a possible D match to TRBD1 (6 bases). CDR3 length: 12 residues. CDR1 SEHNR and CDR2 FQNEAQ come from the germline V gene (reference sequence). V was cut by 5 bases and J by 5 bases, with 10 bases left in between. In DNA form, the CDR3 reads TGTGCCAGCAGCAGAGGGGGTGACGAGCAGTACTTC. Translating gives CASSRGGDEQYF.

The chain couples TRBV24-1 to TRBJ2-5, with D perhaps matching TRBD1 (5 bases). Germline V lookup: CDR1 KGHDR, CDR2 SFDVKD. This CDR3 is 15 amino acids long. Trimming took 4 bases from V and 3 from J, leaving 14 bases between them. For the CDR3, the DNA is TGTGCCACCAGTGACCGGACATCAGGGAAAGAGACCCAGTACTTC. This translates into CATSDRTSGKETQYF.

The CDR3 DNA reads as TGCGCCAGCAGCCAGGCCCCAGGCCCCGAAAAGACCCAGTACTTC. Its translation: CASSQAPGPEKTQYF. The chain is built from TRBV4-1 and TRBJ2-5; D is unclear. CDR1 and CDR2 (germline): MGHRA, YSYEKL. The CDR3 is 15 residues long. V dropped 3 bases and J dropped 6 bases, with 17 bases sitting between them.

This chain uses TRBV29-1 with TRBJ2-1; unclear D gene. The V and J ends lost 0 bases and 0 bases respectively, with 12 bases between them. The CDR3 loop spans 16 amino acids. Germline assignment: CDR1 SQVTM and CDR2 ANQGSEA. Written as DNA, the CDR3 is TGCAGCGTTGAAGACCCCGTATCTTTCTCCTACAATGAGCAGTTCTTC. The encoded protein is CSVEDPVSFSYNEQFF.

Details on this clone: At the DNA level, this CDR3 is encoded by other sequences in the same sample as well. The chain is built from TRBV6-1 and TRBJ1-5, with D possibly TRBD1 on 5 matching bases. The CDR3 loop spans 15 amino acids. V was cut by 2 bases and J by 1 base, with 9 bases left in between. Germline V lookup: CDR1 MNHNS, CDR2 SASEGT. In nucleotides, the CDR3 is TGTGCCAGCAGTGAAAGGGGAAGAAGCAATCAGCCCCAGCATTTT. Amino acids: CASSERGRSNQPQHF.

This chain connects TRBV11-3 to TRBJ2-2; 13 nucleotides line up with TRBD2. Losses at the gene ends were 5 bases for V and 5 bases for J; bases not matched to a gene: 8. CDR3 length: 17 residues. Germline loops: CDR1 SGHNT, CDR2 YENEEA. The CDR3, as DNA: TGTGCCAGCAGCGCCAGACTAGCGGGAGGATTAACCGGGGAGCTGTTTTTT. Translating it yields CASSARLAGGLTGELFF.

DNA for the CDR3: TGTGCCAGCAGTGGCTCACCACAGGGGAGCACAGATACGCAGTATTTT. Translated, it gives CASSGSPQGSTDTQYF. The V gene is TRBV25-1, the J gene TRBJ2-3; 7 bases agree with TRBD1. V shed 4 bases, J shed 0 bases, and the junction held 7 bases outside the gene matches. This CDR3 is built from 16 residues. CDR1 MGHDK and CDR2 SYGVNS come from the germline V gene.

The chain combines TRBV19 with TRBJ1-1; tentatively, D is TRBD1 (6 bases). V was pared by 5 bases and J by 5 bases, with 15 bases between. This CDR3 is built from 14 residues. Per germline, CDR1 LNHDA and CDR2 SQIVND (reference sequence). The CDR3 protein is CASSLGARGTEAFF. The CDR3 DNA reads TGTGCCAGTAGTTTGGGGGCGCGAGGAACTGAAGCTTTCTTT.

The chain joins TRBV2 to TRBJ2-1; TRBD2 agrees at 14 bases. After removal of 4 bases from V and 7 bases from J, the junction contained 3 bases not matched to a gene. The CDR3 is made up of 15 amino acids. Germline CDR1 SNHLY, CDR2 FYNNEI. The CDR3 reads CASSGTSGRRNEQFF. CDR3 coding DNA: TGTGCCAGCAGTGGGACTAGCGGGAGGAGGAATGAGCAGTTCTTC.

The chain employs TRBV28 and TRBJ2-3, with 11 bases fitting TRBD2. The CDR3 spans 16 residues. Germline values: CDR1 MDHEN, CDR2 SYDVKM. With V trimmed by 4 bases and J by 1 base, 4 bases remained unmatched. CDR3 DNA sequence: TGTGCCAGCAGTTCGCAGACTAGCGGGGGCACAGATACGCAGTATTTT. Its translation is CASSSQTSGGTDTQYF. Variable domain in full (rest from reference TRBV28 and TRBJ2-3): DVKVTQSSRYLVKRTGEKVFLECVQDMDHENMFWYRQDPGLGLRLIYFSYDVKMKEKGDIPEGYSVSREKKERFSLILESASTNQTSMYLCASSSQTSGGTDTQYFGPGTRLTVL.

This clone was seen a handful of times. The chain links TRBV4-1 to TRBJ2-1; D might be TRBD2 (6 bases). Trimming cost V 0 bases and J 4 bases, with 19 bases left between them. Germline loops: CDR1 MGHRA, CDR2 YSYEKL. The CDR3 is 18 residues long. CDR3 loop: CASSQEAHGGDTYNEQFF. The DNA of the CDR3 is TGCGCCAGCAGCCAAGAGGCCCACGGGGGAGACACTTACAATGAGCAGTTCTTC.

This chain joins TRBV5-1 and TRBJ2-3; D gene ambiguous. Germline CDR1 SGHRS, CDR2 YFSETQ. This CDR3 has 14 amino acids. Deletions cut 0 bases from V and 2 bases from J, with 7 bases between. CDR3 coding DNA: TGCGCCAGCAGCTTGGAACAGCTCACAGATACGCAGTATTTT. Protein: CASSLEQLTDTQYF.

The CDR3 DNA reads as TGTGCCAGCAGCGTAGAGGGGGGGTCTAGCGGGAGCCTAGGTACGCAGTATTTT. Its translation: CASSVEGGSSGSLGTQYF. The chain joins TRBV9 to TRBJ2-3, with 10 positions matching TRBD2. Trimming cost V 0 bases and J 8 bases; bases outside gene matches: 15. Germline CDR1 and CDR2: SGDLS and YYNGEE. CDR3 size: 18 residues. The complete variable domain, with remaining parts taken from reference TRBV9 and TRBJ2-3, reads DSGVTQTPKHLITATGQRVTLRCSPRSGDLSVYWYQQSLDQGLQFLIQYYNGEERAKGNILERFSAQQFPDLHSELNLSSLELGDSALYFCASSVEGGSSGSLGTQYFGPGTRLTVL.